The 3 T cell receptor beta chains below come from one sample, sequenced in a study of identical twins. MiXCR, applied by TCRdb to the 5' RACE reads, yields one record per CDR3 protein. The repertoire has 250,000 or so distinct CDR3 sequences, 6% to 8.5% of them found once; the top ten carry roughly 5%. These data were also reused for a study on yellow fever vaccine responses in identical twins.

Sequenced input: CD8+ T cells sorted from blood. These receptor sequences come from a woman between 18 and 29 years old in good health.

The genes are TRBV7-2 and TRBJ2-3, with D unresolved. Looked up from germline, CDR1 is SGHTA and CDR2 is FQGNSA. V was cut by 1 base and J by 5 bases, with 10 bases left in between. The CDR3 spans 14 residues. This CDR3 reads CASSLGVWEDTQYF. The CDR3 DNA sequence: TGTGCCAGCAGCTTAGGGGTCTGGGAAGATACGCAGTATTTT. Variable domain in full (rest from reference TRBV7-2 and TRBJ2-3): GAGVSQSPSNKVTEKGKDVELRCDPISGHTALYWYRQSLGQGLEFLIYFQGNSAPDKSGLPSDRFSAERTGGSVSTLTIQRTQQEDSAVYLCASSLGVWEDTQYFGPGTRLTVL.

This clonotype turned up a few times. This chain connects TRBV7-8 to TRBJ2-1; perhaps TRBD2 as D (6 bases). V lost 1 base and J 7 bases, leaving 17 bases between the germline ends. The CDR3 has 16 amino acids. CDR1 SGHVS and CDR2 FQNEAQ come from the germline V gene. The CDR3 nucleotides read TGTGCCAGCAGCTTAGGGGGAGGTTCTCGAGGAAATGAGCAGTTCTTC. Its protein is CASSLGGGSRGNEQFF.

This clonotype was recorded at least ten times. V and J are TRBV7-8 and TRBJ2-1; D is unclear. CDR1 is SGHVS, CDR2 FQNEAQ, per germline. V was cut by 5 bases and J by 3 bases, with 8 bases left in between. The CDR3 runs to 13 residues. CDR3 protein: CASSEVFYNEQFF. The CDR3 region has the DNA TGTGCCAGCAGCGAGGTGTTCTACAATGAGCAGTTCTTC.